This T cell receptor (beta chain) originates from a study of Ad26.COV2.S vaccination and SARS-CoV-2 variants. Study results and limitations: Whether participants received vaccine or placebo, their non-spike TCR breadth was similar.

Turning to this clone: Its antigen is not identified.

The table came from immunoSEQ multiplex PCR; TCRdb's copy has only in-frame clones and leaves some out. The sample lists 200,000 to 250,000 clones; approximately 90% were seen once. Regarding treatment: some 20 received Ad26.COV2.S at low or high dose, single or two shots; about 5 received placebo; per-sample allocation not given. Sampling was done on day 63 after the first vaccine or placebo injection. The clonotype was recovered from a person between 18 and 65 years old who received the Ad26.COV2.S COVID-19 vaccine or a placebo. The sequenced sample was peripheral blood, obtained in a trial of Ad26.COV2.S vaccine versus placebo.

This chain's CDR3 is CASSSTSNQPQHF. For the CDR3, the DNA is TGTGCCAGTAGTAGCACTAGCAATCAGCCCCAGCATTTT. V gene TRBV19 combines with J gene TRBJ1-5; D call uncertain. Germline loops: CDR1 LNHDA, CDR2 SQIVND (reference sequence). The CDR3 runs to 13 residues. Trimming shortened V by 4 bases and J by 0 bases, and 4 bases separated the two germline ends.